The entry below describes one T cell receptor beta chain. Its antigen is unknown. The split of CD4+ cells yielded CD45RA+ naive and CD45RA-negative memory subsets. Germline V gene sequence: CDR1 SGHRS, CDR2 YFSETQ. There are 14 residues in the CDR3. Trimming stripped 1 base from V and 4 bases from J, with 11 bases between. The data were obtained in a study of shared clonotypes between healthy human individuals. Overall study results and limits: Naive CD4 clonotype sharing across several donors was approximately 5.2%.

Generated by immunoSEQ multiplex PCR, the TCRdb table keeps only in-frame clones and is missing some. Seen here are about 2,500,000 clones, around nine tenths observed once, and the top ten hold over 0.12%. The clonotype was recovered from a man between 18 and 29 years old in good health. The V gene is TRBV5-1, the J gene TRBJ2-5, with D maybe TRBD2 (6 bases). What was sequenced was naive CD4+ T cells sorted from blood. Subset here: CD45RA+ positively selected. The CDR3: CASSLSSGPETQYF. The CDR3 nucleotides read TGCGCCAGCAGCTTGAGCAGCGGGCCAGAGACCCAGTACTTC.